This entry lists 28 T cell receptor beta chains sequenced from one sample in a study of early T cells in non-severe SARS-CoV-2 infection. TCRdb independently ran MiXCR on the 5' RACE reads; one entry per CDR3 protein. The sample lists about 70,000 distinct CDR3 sequences, 11% seen once, with approximately 4.5% in the top ten. The material sequenced was whole blood. These receptors all come from an adult who was a healthcare worker with PCR-confirmed SARS-CoV-2 infection or an uninfected control (not recorded which).

There are many counts of this clonotype. The genes are TRBV5-5 and TRBJ2-5; D remains unclear. The CDR3 is 16 residues long. V lost 0 bases, J lost 2 bases, and 14 bases lay in between. The germline gives CDR1 SGHKS, CDR2 YYEKEE (reference sequence). The CDR3 DNA sequence: TGTGCCAGCAGCTTGGGAATCTCACAGCAACAAGAGACCCAGTACTTC. It codes for CASSLGISQQQETQYF.

The chain employs TRBV5-1 and TRBJ2-6, with no clear D. CDR3 size: 14 residues. In germline, CDR1 is SGHRS, CDR2 YFSETQ. Trimming cost V 0 bases and J 4 bases, with 5 bases left between them. The chain's CDR3 is CASSLGGGANVLTF. Here the CDR3 DNA reads TGCGCCAGCAGCTTGGGAGGAGGGGCCAACGTCCTGACTTTC.

The CDR3 region is CASSPWTGEVDEAFF. CDR3 DNA sequence: TGTGCCAGCAGCCCTTGGACAGGCGAAGTCGATGAAGCTTTCTTT. The chain is built from TRBV3-1 and TRBJ1-1; 7 nucleotides match TRBD1. CDR3 length: 15 residues. After removal of 4 bases from V and 7 bases from J, the junction contained 12 bases not matched to a gene. Per germline, CDR1 LGHDT and CDR2 YNNKEL (reference sequence).

This clonotype came up many times. The CDR3 DNA is TGCGCCAGCAGCCCTACTAGCGGGGGGGCAGGAGATACGCAGTATTTT. It translates to CASSPTSGGAGDTQYF. V and J are TRBV5-1 and TRBJ2-3, with 13 bases identical to TRBD2. Germline V lookup: CDR1 SGHRS, CDR2 YFSETQ. The CDR3 sequence is 16 residues long. Unmatched junction bases numbered 7, after V lost 4 bases and J lost 5 bases. Using reference TRBV5-1 and TRBJ2-3 for the parts outside the CDR3, the full variable domain is KAGVTQTPRYLIKTRGQQVTLSCSPISGHRSVSWYQQTPGQGLQFLFEYFSETQRNKGNFPGRFSGRQFSNSRSEMNVSTLELGDSALYLCASSPTSGGAGDTQYFGPGTRLTVL.

Ten or more counts support this clonotype. The chain uses TRBV30 and TRBJ2-7; TRBD2 might be the D (5 bases). The germline V gene encodes CDR1 GTSNPN and CDR2 SVGIG (reference sequence). This CDR3 is 16 amino acids long. V was cut by 0 bases and J by 7 bases, with 22 bases left in between. The DNA for the CDR3 is TGTGCCTGGAGTGTATTCTGGGTTGGGAGTTCGGGTGAGCAGTACTTC. Translating it yields CAWSVFWVGSSGEQYF.

This clonotype was seen a handful of times. This chain connects TRBV20-1 to TRBJ2-7; unclear D gene. Trimming pared 5 bases from V and 3 bases from J, leaving 11 bases between. The length of the CDR3 is 12 residues. Germline CDR1 is DFQATT and CDR2 is SNEGSKA (reference sequence). The CDR3: CSAAQKGYEQYF. The CDR3 nucleotides are TGCAGTGCTGCCCAGAAGGGCTACGAGCAGTACTTC.

This chain connects TRBV9 to TRBJ1-6, with unresolved D. Germline lookup yields CDR1 SGDLS and CDR2 YYNGEE. This CDR3 comprises 16 residues. Deletions cut 4 bases from V and 10 bases from J, with 21 bases between. CDR3 sequence reads: CASSQSSSGPDSPLHF. In DNA form, the CDR3 reads TGTGCCAGCAGCCAATCCTCAAGTGGACCGGACTCACCCCTCCACTTT.

This clonotype was seen many times. V is TRBV29-1 and J is TRBJ1-4, with D unclear. The CDR3 has 12 residues. Looked up from germline, CDR1 is SQVTM and CDR2 is ANQGSEA. The germline V and J ends were trimmed by 4 bases and 4 bases, with 7 bases remaining between them. The CDR3 loop is CSVGTSNEKLFF. The CDR3 coding sequence is TGCAGCGTTGGTACAAGTAATGAAAAACTGTTTTTT.

In this sample, this clonotype turned up a few times. This chain links TRBV20-1 with TRBJ2-3, with D tentatively TRBD2 (5 bases). Trimming shortened V by 0 bases and J by 5 bases, and 15 bases separated the two germline ends. CDR3 length: 15 residues. Germline-derived CDR1 and CDR2 are DFQATT and SNEGSKA (reference sequence). CDR3 amino acids: CSARESLGGGDTQYF. CDR3 sequence (DNA): TGCAGTGCTAGAGAGAGTCTGGGCGGAGGAGATACGCAGTATTTT.

This clonotype has only a few counts. CDR3: CASSPSRDRGLVEKLFF. The CDR3 DNA reads TGTGCCAGCAGCCCGAGCCGGGACAGGGGGCTTGTTGAAAAACTGTTTTTT. The genes are TRBV7-2 and TRBJ1-4; 12 bases map to TRBD1. The CDR3 is 17 residues long. Germline CDR1 reads SGHTA; CDR2 reads FQGNSA. V shed 5 bases, J shed 7 bases, and the junction held 11 bases outside the gene matches.

This clonotype was seen a single time. J is TRBJ2-3 and V is TRBV20-1; the match to TRBD2 covers 8 bases. Germline assignment: CDR1 DFQATT and CDR2 SNEGSKA (reference sequence). The CDR3 covers 12 residues. The V and J ends lost 3 bases and 7 bases, in that order; junction bases with no gene match: 3. CDR3 loop: CSARRGANTQYF. CDR3 DNA: TGCAGTGCTAGGCGGGGGGCGAATACGCAGTATTTT.

This clonotype was seen ten or more times. V and J are TRBV6-2 or TRBV6-3 and TRBJ1-5, with D possibly TRBD1 on 5 matching bases. The germline CDR1 and CDR2 sequences are MNHEY and SVGEGT. The CDR3 is 13 amino acids. Trimming took 7 bases from V and 4 from J, leaving 11 bases between them. In DNA, the CDR3 is TGTGCCAGCATGAGTGGGGGGAATCAGCCCCAGCATTTT. Encoded protein: CASMSGGNQPQHF.

This clonotype was detected only a few times. The chain is built from TRBV19 and TRBJ1-2, with D perhaps TRBD1 (6 bases). Trimming pared 2 bases from V and 2 bases from J, leaving 12 bases between. This CDR3 has 15 amino acids. CDR1 LNHDA and CDR2 SQIVND come from the germline V gene (reference sequence). As DNA, the CDR3 is TGTGCCAGTAGTATATTGGGGGGACACAACTATGGCTACACCTTC. The encoded protein is CASSILGGHNYGYTF.

There are many counts of this clonotype. The chain couples TRBV6-2 or TRBV6-3 to TRBJ1-2, with D uncertain. Germline V gene data show CDR1 as MNHEY and CDR2 as SVGEGT. V was clipped by 6 bases and J by 2 bases, with 7 bases between them. The CDR3 runs 12 residues. CDR3 nucleotides: TGTGCCAGCAGCTGGGTCAACTATGGCTACACCTTC. Translation gives CASSWVNYGYTF.

This rearrangement joins TRBV29-1 to TRBJ2-4, with a tentative D call TRBD2 (6 bases). CDR1 SQVTM and CDR2 ANQGSEA come from the germline V gene. V shed 4 bases and J shed 9 bases, with 13 bases lying between them. The CDR3 consists of 12 residues. The CDR3 loop is CSVVGEVGIQYF. For the CDR3, the DNA is TGCAGCGTTGTTGGGGAGGTGGGCATTCAGTACTTC.

The J gene is TRBJ1-3, the V gene TRBV7-6; D is unresolved. This CDR3 has 15 residues. Looked up from germline, CDR1 is SGHVS and CDR2 is FNYEAQ. Trimming took off 4 bases at V and 0 bases at J, with 10 bases between the two ends. The DNA of the CDR3 is TGTGCCAGCAGCTCGCCGGGGTTCTCTGGAAACACCATATATTTT. Protein: CASSSPGFSGNTIYF.

V and J are TRBV4-2 and TRBJ2-3, with 7 bases aligning to TRBD2. The germline CDR1 and CDR2 sequences are LGHNA and YNFKEQ. This CDR3 is built from 15 residues. V lost 6 bases and J lost 0; bases outside the gene matches: 6. The CDR3 DNA follows: TGTGCCAGCAGTCCTAGCGGATCTAGCACAGATACGCAGTATTTT. Protein sequence: CASSPSGSSTDTQYF.

This chain uses TRBV19 with TRBJ1-5; no firm D call. Germline values: CDR1 LNHDA, CDR2 SQIVND (reference sequence). This CDR3 is built from 16 residues. V was trimmed by 2 bases and J by 3 bases, leaving 14 bases between them. The CDR3 spells CASSIRWSGPNQPQHF. CDR3 nucleotides: TGTGCCAGTAGTATAAGGTGGTCAGGCCCCAATCAGCCCCAGCATTTT. Together with reference TRBV19 and TRBJ1-5, the CDR3 gives the full variable domain: DGGITQSPKYLFRKEGQNVTLSCEQNLNHDAMYWYRQDPGQGLRLIYYSQIVNDFQKGDIAEGYSVSREKKESFPLTVTSAQKNPTAFYLCASSIRWSGPNQPQHFGDGTRLSIL.

This clonotype was observed many times. The chain links TRBV6-5 to TRBJ1-3; 9 positions match TRBD1. This CDR3 is built from 14 residues. Per the germline V gene, CDR1 is MNHEY and CDR2 is SVGAGI. The junction had 5 bases not matched to a gene; V was cut back by 4 bases and J by 7 bases. The CDR3 is CASSSGTGRNTIYF. The CDR3 DNA reads as TGTGCCAGCAGTTCGGGGACAGGGCGTAACACCATATATTTT.

This clonotype has ten or more counts. The genes are TRBV29-1 and TRBJ1-2; 8 nucleotides agree with TRBD1. V gave up 6 bases and J gave up 9 bases; unmatched junction bases: 12. The CDR3 length is 13 residues. Germline CDR1 reads SQVTM; CDR2 reads ANQGSEA. As DNA, the CDR3 is TGCAGCGTCGGGACAGGATTGGATTATCGCTACACCTTC. Residues: CSVGTGLDYRYTF.

This clonotype has a count of ten or more. CDR3 region: CASSEGQDTDTQYF. CDR3 DNA: TGTGCCAGCAGTGAAGGGCAGGACACAGATACGCAGTATTTT. The gene calls are TRBV6-4 and TRBJ2-3; D is ambiguous. In germline, CDR1 is MRHNA, CDR2 SNTAGT. The CDR3 spans 14 residues. Trimming removed 3 bases from V and 2 bases from J, with 9 bases in between.

This chain's CDR3 is CASSPTGGRETQYF. For the CDR3, the DNA is TGTGCCAGCAGCCCCACGGGGGGCCGGGAGACCCAGTACTTC. The chain links TRBV7-3 to TRBJ2-5; possible D gene TRBD2, 7 bases. Germline V gene lookup returns CDR1 SGHTA and CDR2 FQGTGA. This CDR3 is built from 14 residues. Trimming shortened V by 5 bases and J by 5 bases, and 15 bases separated the two germline ends.

This clonotype was detected many times. The genes are TRBV20-1 and TRBJ2-7, with D perhaps matching TRBD1 or TRBD2 (5 bases each). From germline, CDR1 is DFQATT and CDR2 SNEGSKA (reference sequence). The CDR3 is 12 residues long. V was trimmed by 2 bases and J by 3 bases, leaving 8 bases between them. In DNA form, the CDR3 reads TGCAGTGCTAGACAGGGAGACTACGAGCAGTACTTC. Its translation: CSARQGDYEQYF.

In the case of this clonotype: A read error may explain this, as a much larger clone is one base away. This CDR3 fails to terminate in the conserved phenylalanine or tryptophan, so it likely reflects a read error. This chain connects TRBV6-5 to TRBJ2-7; D is undetermined. The CDR3 consists of 13 residues. CDR1 is MNHEY and CDR2 is SVGAGI in the germline V gene. Between the trimmed V and J ends, which lost 4 bases and 0 bases, there was a span of 7 bases. The CDR3 nucleotides are TGTGCCAGCAGTTCCCGGGCCTCCTACGAGCAGTACTTA. Translating gives CASSSRASYEQYL.

Only a few counts were recorded for this clonotype. This chain uses TRBV5-4 with TRBJ2-1; the D gene is possibly TRBD2 (5 bases). The CDR3 covers 15 residues. CDR1 is SGHNT and CDR2 is YYREEE in the germline V gene (reference sequence). V lost 0 bases to trimming and J lost 2 bases, with 9 bases between them. The CDR3 spells CASSLASGAYNEQFF. The CDR3 DNA is TGTGCCAGCAGCTTGGCGAGCGGCGCCTACAATGAGCAGTTCTTC.

The V and J genes are TRBV7-2 and TRBJ2-3; D is unclear. The CDR3 loop spans 12 amino acids. V lost 2 bases and J lost 5, with 5 bases in between. From germline, CDR1 is SGHTA and CDR2 FQGNSA. The CDR3 bases are TGTGCCAGCAGCTTATCGGGAGATACGCAGTATTTT. This sequence encodes CASSLSGDTQYF.

This clonotype was recorded many times. CDR3 sequence (DNA): TGTGCCATCAGTGAGTCCGTCGCGAGGGCAACTAATGAAAAACTGTTTTTT. It codes for CAISESVARATNEKLFF. V usage is TRBV10-3 and J usage is TRBJ1-4; the D is unclear. The CDR3 contains 17 residues. The V gene lost 0 bases and the J gene lost 0 bases, with 11 bases spanning the gap. Germline V lookup: CDR1 ENHRY, CDR2 SYGVKD.

This clonotype was recorded a few times. This chain links TRBV6-6 with TRBJ2-3; 8 bases agree with TRBD2. V shed 2 bases, J shed 6 bases, and the junction held 7 bases outside the gene matches. This CDR3 comprises 15 residues. Germline V gives CDR1 MNHNY, CDR2 SVGAGI (reference sequence). In DNA, the CDR3 is TGTGCCAGCAGTTACAGCGGGGGTGCTCGGGATACGCAGTATTTT. This sequence encodes CASSYSGGARDTQYF.